This T cell receptor beta chain was found in a study of blood T cell repertoires in COVID-19. Study as a whole: Samples representing acute and convalescent COVID-19 were sourced from the United States, Italy and Spain. PBMCs, B-cell-depleted T cells, or T cells provided the cDNA or gDNA that made up the material.

Sequencing used immunoSEQ multiplex PCR; TCRdb keeps in-frame clones, though not all of them. The sample includes about 80,000 clones, 87% of them seen just once. The TCR was taken from a woman older than 75 with active or convalescent COVID-19. Sequenced input: peripheral blood.

The CDR3 sequence: CASSQEAAGQETQYF. In DNA form, the CDR3 reads TGCGCCAGCAGCCAAGAGGCAGCGGGGCAAGAGACCCAGTACTTC. J is TRBJ2-5 and V is TRBV4-3, with 7 bases aligning to TRBD2. V trimming: 0 bases; J trimming: 2 bases; junction bases outside the gene matches: 3. Germline CDR1 reads LGHNA; CDR2 reads YSLEER. This CDR3 contains 15 residues.